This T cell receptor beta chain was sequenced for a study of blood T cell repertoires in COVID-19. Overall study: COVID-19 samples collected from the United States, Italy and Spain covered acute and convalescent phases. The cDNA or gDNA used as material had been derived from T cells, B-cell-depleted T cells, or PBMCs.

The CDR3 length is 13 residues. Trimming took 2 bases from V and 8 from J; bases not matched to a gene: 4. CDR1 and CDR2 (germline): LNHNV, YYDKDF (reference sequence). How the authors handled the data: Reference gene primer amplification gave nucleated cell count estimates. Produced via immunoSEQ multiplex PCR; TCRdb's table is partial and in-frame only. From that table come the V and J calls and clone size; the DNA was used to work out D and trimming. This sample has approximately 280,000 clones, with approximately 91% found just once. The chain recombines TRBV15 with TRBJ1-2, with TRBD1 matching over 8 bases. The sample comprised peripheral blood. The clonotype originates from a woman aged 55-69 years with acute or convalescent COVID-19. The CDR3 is CATSRTTGAGYTF. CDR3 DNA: TGTGCCACCAGCAGAACGACAGGGGCGGGCTACACCTTC.